These 2 T cell receptor beta chains originate from one sample sequenced in a study of blood T cell repertoires in COVID-19. Profiling relied on immunoSEQ multiplex PCR, and the TCRdb table lists in-frame clones only, not all of them. The repertoire holds a few hundred thousand clones, with around 87% as singletons. The sequenced material came from PBMCs or T cells enriched from blood (not recorded which). The receptors originated from a woman under 30 with acute COVID-19.

The chain is built from TRBV19 and TRBJ2-2; TRBD1 matches 7 bases. The CDR3 has 15 residues. Germline CDR1 reads LNHDA; CDR2 reads SQIVND (reference sequence). J lost 0 bases, V lost 7 bases, and 5 bases had no gene match. This CDR3 reads CASIQGGTNTGELFF. CDR3 DNA: TGTGCCAGTATTCAAGGGGGCACGAACACCGGGGAGCTGTTTTTT. Together with reference TRBV19 and TRBJ2-2, the CDR3 gives the full variable domain: DGGITQSPKYLFRKEGQNVTLSCEQNLNHDAMYWYRQDPGQGLRLIYYSQIVNDFQKGDIAEGYSVSREKKESFPLTVTSAQKNPTAFYLCASIQGGTNTGELFFGEGSRLTVL.

The chain combines TRBV4-1 with TRBJ2-5, with 9 bases identical to TRBD1. J lost 4 bases, V lost 2 bases, and 2 bases had no gene match. The CDR3 is made up of 14 amino acids. Germline assignment: CDR1 MGHRA and CDR2 YSYEKL. The CDR3 is CASSQTGGSETQYF. In nucleotides, the CDR3 is TGCGCCAGCAGCCAAACAGGGGGCTCAGAGACCCAGTACTTC.